Here is one T cell receptor (beta chain) with its context. Sequencing used immunoSEQ multiplex PCR; TCRdb keeps in-frame clones, though not all of them. Of about 110,000 clones in the sample, around 88% were seen once. The source of the sample is a study of control samples from healthy donors and cancer patients. V was cut by 6 bases and J by 2 bases, with 13 bases left in between. Germline CDR1 is MNHEY and CDR2 is SVGAGI. The CDR3 length is 14 residues. This receptor was obtained from a woman in her 50s in good health. V and J are TRBV6-5 and TRBJ1-2; maybe TRBD1 (6 bases). Sequenced input: blood. The CDR3, as DNA: TGTGCCAGCAGAGAGGACAGCTTAAACTATGGCTACACCTTC. As protein: CASREDSLNYGYTF.